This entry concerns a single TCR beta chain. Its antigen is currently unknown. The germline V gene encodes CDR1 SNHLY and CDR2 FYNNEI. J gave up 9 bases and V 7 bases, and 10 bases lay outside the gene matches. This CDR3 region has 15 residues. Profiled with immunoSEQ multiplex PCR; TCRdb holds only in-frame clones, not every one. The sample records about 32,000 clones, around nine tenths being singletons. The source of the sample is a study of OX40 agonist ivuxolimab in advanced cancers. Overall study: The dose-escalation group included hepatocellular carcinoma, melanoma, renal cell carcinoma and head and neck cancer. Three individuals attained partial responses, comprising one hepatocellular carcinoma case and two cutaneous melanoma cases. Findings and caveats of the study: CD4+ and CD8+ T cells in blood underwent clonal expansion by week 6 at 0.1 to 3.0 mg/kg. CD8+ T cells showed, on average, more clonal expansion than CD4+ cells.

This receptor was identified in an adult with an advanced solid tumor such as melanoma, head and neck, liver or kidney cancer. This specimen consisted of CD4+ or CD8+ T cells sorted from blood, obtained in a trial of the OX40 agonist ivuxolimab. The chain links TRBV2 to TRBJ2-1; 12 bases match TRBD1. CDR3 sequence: CASNTGTGGSGEQFF. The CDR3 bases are TGTGCCAGCAACACCGGGACAGGGGGCTCTGGTGAGCAGTTCTTC.